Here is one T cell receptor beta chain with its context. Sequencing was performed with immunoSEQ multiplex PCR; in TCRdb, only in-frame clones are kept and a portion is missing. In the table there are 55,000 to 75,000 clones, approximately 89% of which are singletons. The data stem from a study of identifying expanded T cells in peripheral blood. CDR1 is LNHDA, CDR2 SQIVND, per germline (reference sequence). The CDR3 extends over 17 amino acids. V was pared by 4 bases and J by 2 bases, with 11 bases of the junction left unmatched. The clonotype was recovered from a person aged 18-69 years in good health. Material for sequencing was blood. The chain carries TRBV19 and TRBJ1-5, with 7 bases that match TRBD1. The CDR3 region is CASSKRGQMGRNQPQHF. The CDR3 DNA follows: TGTGCCAGTAGTAAGAGGGGACAGATGGGGCGCAATCAGCCCCAGCATTTT.